This T cell receptor (beta chain) derives from a study of tumor-infiltrating lymphocytes in primary liver carcinoma. Findings and caveats of the study: Bulk unsorted material prevented CD4+ and CD8+ repertoire comparison. Tumors and blood were compared for top-250-clone fraction, and tumors had the significantly higher value (p = 0.039).

This CDR3 has 15 residues. CDR1 and CDR2 (germline): MDHEN, SYDVKM. J was trimmed by 2 bases and V by 6 bases; bases with no gene match: 4. RNA was extracted from whole blood without cell sorting, alongside germline DNA. As regards this clonotype: As yet, its antigen is unknown.

From around 500 ng of total RNA, TCR beta-specific cDNA was reverse-transcribed using a constant-region primer. Each TCR beta library was derived from three nested multiplex PCR rounds that employed slightly modified ARM-PCR. The first two PCR rounds, roughly 9 cycles each, used TRBV1-TRBV30 forward primers and a C-beta reverse primer. TCRdb fed the multiplex PCR reads into MiXCR, producing one record per CDR3 protein. Of approximately 320,000 distinct CDR3 sequences in the sample, about three fifths were seen once. This chain uses TRBV28 with TRBJ2-3, with 11 bases lining up with TRBD2. The sequence was obtained from a woman in her 30s with primary liver carcinoma and hepatitis B virus infection. Specimen: peripheral blood. For the CDR3, the DNA is TGTGCCAGCAGACTAGCGGGAGAGTACACAGATACGCAGTATTTT. Translation: CASRLAGEYTDTQYF.